One T cell receptor beta chain is described in this entry. This entry comes from a study of blood T cell repertoires in COVID-19. Study-wide background: The samples span acute and convalescent COVID-19 from the United States, Italy and Spain. In each case, the material was cDNA or gDNA derived from T cells, B-cell-depleted T cells, or PBMCs.

Authors' analysis steps: Cell counts per sample came from amplifying reference gene primers. Only in-frame clones appear in the TCRdb table, and some are missing; sequencing was by immunoSEQ multiplex PCR. V, J and clone size reflect that table, while D and trimming were determined from the DNA. This table holds 150,000 to 200,000 clones, under 80% found once. The CDR3 extends over 16 amino acids. Germline CDR1 and CDR2: LGHDT and YNNKEL (reference sequence). Germline trimming cut 0 bases from V and 8 bases from J; bases unmatched to any gene: 12. In terms of age and location, participants ranged from roughly 18 to 95 years and lived in about 25 US areas.

This sequence joins TRBV3-1 (or the pseudogene TRBV3-2) and TRBJ1-2; TRBD1 agrees at 7 bases. This receptor was taken from a woman between 45 and 65 years old with acute COVID-19. The material sequenced was PBMCs or T cells enriched from blood (not recorded which). Here the CDR3 DNA reads TGTGCCAGCAGCCAAGATCTAGGGGGCAGACTGGGAGGCTACACCTTC. Translated, it gives CASSQDLGGRLGGYTF.